A selection of T cell receptor beta chains follows, all from one sample in a study of immune evolution from preneoplasia to lung adenocarcinoma. Sequencing was performed with immunoSEQ multiplex PCR; in TCRdb, only in-frame clones are kept and a portion is missing. Seen here are 3,500 to 4,000 clones, 60% to 85% observed once, and the top ten hold about an eighth. Sequencing was performed on FFPE minimally invasive lung adenocarcinoma tissue. These receptors all stem from a person aged 70 to 79 with lung adenocarcinoma. CDR3s include the opening cysteine and the closing phenylalanine or tryptophan. D genes are given only for firm matches. The size field is filled for only some rows; it gives once, few, many or a size class.

V gene,D gene,clone size,J gene,CDR3 DNA,CDR3 protein
TRBV5-1,NA,NA,TRBJ2-7,TGCGCCAGCAGCTTGGCCCCAGGGGAAGGGACCTACGAGCAGTACTTC,CASSLAPGEGTYEQYF
TRBV29-1,NA,NA,TRBJ2-2,TGCAGCGTTGCCCAAACGGGACTTGATGTCGGGGAGCTGTTTTTT,CSVAQTGLDVGELFF
TRBV6-5,NA,NA,TRBJ2-3,TGTGCCAGCAGTCACCCCACAGATACGCAGTATTTT,CASSHPTDTQYF
TRBV7-6,NA,NA,TRBJ2-1,TGTGCCAGCAGCTTAATGGGCGCTGGTCAGGGCTACAATGAGCAGTTCTTC,CASSLMGAGQGYNEQFF
TRBV7-2,NA,NA,TRBJ2-5,TGTGCCAGCAGCTCCTCGGGCAACCAAGAGACCCAGTACTTC,CASSSSGNQETQYF
TRBV28,NA,NA,TRBJ1-1,TGTGCCCTCAGAGATTCGAACACTGAAGCTTTCTTT,CALRDSNTEAFF
TRBV5-1,NA,once,TRBJ2-3,TGCGCCAGCAGCCCGATAGGGGAGACAGATACGCAGTATTTT,CASSPIGETDTQYF
TRBV5-1,NA,NA,TRBJ2-1,TGCGCCAGCAGCTTGGACTCTCAGGGATACAATGAGCAGTTCTTC,CASSLDSQGYNEQFF
TRBV7-7,TRBD1,NA,TRBJ2-2,TGTGCCAGCAGACGGGACAGAAACACCGGGGAGCTGTTTTTT,CASRRDRNTGELFF
TRBV10-3,NA,NA,TRBJ2-5,TGTGCCATCACCGCTGGTCAGGCGGGGGAGACCCAGTACTTC,CAITAGQAGETQYF
TRBV9,TRBD1,NA,TRBJ2-7,TGTGCCAGCTCCCCGGGACAGGGCCCCTACGAGCAGTACTTC,CASSPGQGPYEQYF
TRBV10-3,NA,NA,TRBJ2-6,TGTGCCATCAGTGAGGACGTTACCTCTGGGGCCAACGTCCTGACTTTC,CAISEDVTSGANVLTF
TRBV6-1,NA,NA,TRBJ2-3,TGTGCCAGCAGTCCAACTCGCGGAAGCACAGATACGCAGTATTTT,CASSPTRGSTDTQYF
TRBV29-1,NA,once,TRBJ2-1,TGCAGCGTTGAGCTCCTCAGCTCCTACAATGAGCAGTTCTTC,CSVELLSSYNEQFF
TRBV19,TRBD1,hyperexpanded,TRBJ2-5,TGTGCCAGTAGTATAGACTCGACAGGGTACCTCGAGACCCAGTACTTC,CASSIDSTGYLETQYF
TRBV5-6,TRBD1,NA,TRBJ1-1,TGTGCCAGCAGCTTGGTGACAGGGGGGAGCGACACTGAAGCTTTCTTT,CASSLVTGGSDTEAFF
TRBV18,NA,few,TRBJ1-1,TGTGCCAGCTCACCATTGCAGGGAGGGGAAGCTTTCTTT,CASSPLQGGEAFF
TRBV5-4,NA,NA,TRBJ1-2,TGTGCCAGCAGCCCATACAGGGTTGCCTATGGCTACACCTTC,CASSPYRVAYGYTF
TRBV10-2,NA,NA,TRBJ2-1,TGCGCCTCCGAGGCCCTACCATACAATGAGCAGTTCTTC,CASEALPYNEQFF
TRBV12-1,NA,NA,TRBJ2-7,TGTGCCAGCAGCCATATAGAGGGGGACGCCTACGAGCAGTACTTC,CASSHIEGDAYEQYF
TRBV9,TRBD1,few,TRBJ2-7,TGTGCCAGCAGCCCTCGTGGAGGACAGGGGGGCTACGAGCAGTACTTC,CASSPRGGQGGYEQYF
TRBV6-1,NA,NA,TRBJ1-3,TGTGCCAGCAGTGAACTTGCTGGAAACACCATATATTTT,CASSELAGNTIYF
TRBV11-2,NA,NA,TRBJ2-1,TGTGCCAGCAGCTTAGGCCGGGGCAATGAGCAGTTCTTC,CASSLGRGNEQFF
TRBV7-7,TRBD1,NA,TRBJ2-7,TGTGCCAGCAGCGCACGACAGGGTGACGTCCACGAGCAGTACTTC,CASSARQGDVHEQYF
TRBV7-8,NA,NA,TRBJ2-7,TGTGCCAGCAGCTTAGTTCAGGCTAGTCCCTCCTACGAGCAGTACTTC,CASSLVQASPSYEQYF
TRBV5-1,TRBD2,few,TRBJ2-1,TGCGCCAGCGGTACTAGCGGGAGTACGAATGAGCAGTTCTTC,CASGTSGSTNEQFF
TRBV28,TRBD2,NA,TRBJ2-1,TGTGCCAGTATCGGGAGGGGCAATGAGCAGTTCTTC,CASIGRGNEQFF
TRBV5-6,TRBD1,NA,TRBJ2-7,TGTGCCAGCAGCTCCGGGACAGGGTCCTACGAGCAGTACTTC,CASSSGTGSYEQYF